These 18 T cell receptor beta chains came from one sample sequenced in a study of cytomegalovirus exposure and HLA in healthy donors (dated by TCRdb to about 2017). The receptor library was made with the immunoSEQ multiplex PCR assay. For the multiplex PCR, a mixture combining 60 forward primers for TCR Vbeta segments and 13 reverse primers for TCR Jbeta segments was used. In its TCRdb copy, this immuneACCESS table keeps in-frame sequences only and misses some clones. Where compared with another copy, unresolved V genes explain less than half of these, and the others have no known cause. Recorded for this sample are over 200,000 clones; 78% of them occurred a single time. 3.8% of the sample is held by the ten biggest clonotypes. Material for sequencing was PBMCs. Source of these receptors: a male donor in good health and CMV-seronegative.

This clone was counted a few times. The chain uses TRBV18 and TRBJ2-7; tentatively, D is TRBD1 (6 bases). The CDR3 totals 13 residues. Looked up from germline, CDR1 is KGHSH and CDR2 is LQKENI. Trimming shortened V by 6 bases and J by 0 bases, and 9 bases separated the two germline ends. CDR3 protein: CASSTGFSYEQYF. CDR3 DNA: TGTGCCAGCTCCACAGGGTTCTCCTACGAGCAGTACTTC.

The V gene is TRBV5-4, the J gene TRBJ2-3; 10 bases are a match to TRBD2. The CDR3 length is 14 residues. Germline V CDR1 and CDR2: SGHNT, YYREEE (reference sequence). The V gene end was trimmed by 2 bases and the J gene end by 5 bases; junction bases not matched to a gene: 2. CDR3 protein: CASSLAGGIDTQYF. The CDR3, as DNA: TGTGCCAGCAGCTTAGCGGGAGGGATAGATACGCAGTATTTT.

This clone was picked up one time. V gene TRBV5-8 combines with J gene TRBJ1-4; D perhaps matches TRBD1 (6 bases). Germline loops: CDR1 SGHTS, CDR2 YDEGEE. The length of the CDR3 is 17 residues. The V end was cut by 1 base, the J end by 4 bases, with 17 bases between. Here the CDR3 reads CASSLLDRLPGNEKLFF. In DNA, the CDR3 is TGTGCCAGCAGCTTGCTCGACAGGCTACCTGGTAATGAAAAACTGTTTTTT.

This clone appeared a single time. The rearrangement joins TRBV5-4 to TRBJ2-2, with 8 bases identical to TRBD1. J gave up 6 bases and V 5 bases, and 15 bases lay outside the gene matches. Germline CDR1 reads SGHNT; CDR2 reads YYREEE (reference sequence). This CDR3 region has 17 residues. The DNA for the CDR3 is TGTGCCAGCAGACCGACGGGGCAGGGGGCATCGTCCGGGGAGCTGTTTTTT. Translated: CASRPTGQGASSGELFF.

The rearrangement uses TRBV5-1 and TRBJ2-1, with 10 bases fitting TRBD2. In germline, CDR1 is SGHRS, CDR2 YFSETQ. The CDR3 loop spans 16 amino acids. V lost 4 bases, J lost 10 bases, and 14 bases stayed unmatched. In DNA form, the CDR3 reads TGCGCCAGCAGCGGGGTGACTAGCGGGCCTACGAAAGAGCAGTTCTTC. Amino acid sequence: CASSGVTSGPTKEQFF.

This chain uses TRBV5-1 with TRBJ2-2; unclear D gene. Germline CDR1 and CDR2: SGHRS and YFSETQ. The CDR3 runs to 15 residues. The ends were cut back, 0 bases at V and 3 bases at J, with 9 bases in the middle. The CDR3 DNA reads as TGCGCCAGCAGCTTGGCCGGGTCCTACACCGGGGAGCTGTTTTTT. Translation: CASSLAGSYTGELFF. The variable domain in full, completed from reference TRBV5-1 and TRBJ2-2, reads KAGVTQTPRYLIKTRGQQVTLSCSPISGHRSVSWYQQTPGQGLQFLFEYFSETQRNKGNFPGRFSGRQFSNSRSEMNVSTLELGDSALYLCASSLAGSYTGELFFGEGSRLTVL.

This clone has more than one count but fewer than ten. The chain couples TRBV6-5 to TRBJ1-1; D remains ambiguous. The germline V and J ends were trimmed by 4 bases and 5 bases, with 11 bases remaining between them. Germline V gene data show CDR1 as MNHEY and CDR2 as SVGAGI. CDR3 length equals 13 residues. CDR3 sequence reads: CASSSGKRTEAFF. The DNA for the CDR3 is TGTGCCAGCAGTTCCGGGAAGCGGACTGAAGCTTTCTTT.

V and J are TRBV27 and TRBJ1-1, with D hard to call. The V gene's germline CDR1 is MNHEY and CDR2 SMNVEV (reference sequence). The CDR3 sequence is 14 residues long. V was pared by 1 base and J by 6 bases, with 12 bases between. DNA of the CDR3: TGTGCCAGCAGTTTATTTTCATCCAGGCCTGAAGCTTTCTTT. It translates to CASSLFSSRPEAFF.

CDR3 DNA sequence: TGTGCCACCAGCGTTGAGATACAAGAGACCCAGTACTTC. Its translation: CATSVEIQETQYF. This rearrangement joins TRBV15 to TRBJ2-5; unclear D gene. The germline V gene encodes CDR1 LNHNV and CDR2 YYDKDF (reference sequence). The CDR3 consists of 13 residues. V lost 5 bases to trimming and J lost 2 bases, with 9 bases between them.

The chain employs TRBV15 and TRBJ2-7, with 8 bases fitting TRBD1. Germline lookup yields CDR1 LNHNV and CDR2 YYDKDF (reference sequence). V shed 1 base, J shed 2 bases, and the junction held 4 bases outside the gene matches. The CDR3 is 15 amino acids. CDR3 loop: CATSRGTGSPYEQYF. In DNA form, the CDR3 reads TGTGCCACCAGCAGAGGGACAGGGAGTCCCTACGAGCAGTACTTC.

About this clone itself: The junction departs from the called germline gene at one end, perhaps through a read error. The chain has TRBV7-9 and TRBJ1-2, with D perhaps matching TRBD1 (5 bases). This CDR3 contains 14 residues. Germline CDR1 reads SEHNR; CDR2 reads FQNEAQ (reference sequence). CDR3 in amino acids: CSSTHSGGNYGYTF. In DNA form, the CDR3 reads TGTTCCAGCACTCATTCTGGGGGGAACTATGGCTACACCTTC.

About this clone itself: Distinct nucleotide sequences in the sample also encode this CDR3. V and J are TRBV2 and TRBJ2-5, with D uncertain. Germline V gives CDR1 SNHLY, CDR2 FYNNEI. The CDR3 contains 14 residues. V was cut by 0 bases and J by 5 bases, with 10 bases left in between. CDR3: CASSEAGGGETQYF. The CDR3 nucleotides are TGTGCCAGCAGTGAAGCCGGCGGTGGGGAGACCCAGTACTTC. The whole variable domain, remainder taken from reference TRBV2 and TRBJ2-5, is EPEVTQTPSHQVTQMGQEVILRCVPISNHLYFYWYRQILGQKVEFLVSFYNNEISEKSEIFDDQFSVERPDGSNFTLKIRSTKLEDSAMYFCASSEAGGGETQYFGPGTRLLVL.

The chain links TRBV28 to TRBJ1-5; tentative D call: TRBD1 (5 bases). The CDR3 consists of 15 residues. CDR1 and CDR2 (germline): MDHEN, SYDVKM. V was clipped by 3 bases and J by 3 bases, with 12 bases between them. The CDR3 loop reads CASSFIGATNQPQHF. CDR3 DNA sequence: TGTGCCAGCAGTTTCATAGGGGCCACCAATCAGCCCCAGCATTTT.

The chain combines TRBV9 with TRBJ2-5; maybe TRBD2 (5 bases). The length of the CDR3 is 14 residues. Germline values: CDR1 SGDLS, CDR2 YYNGEE. V lost 2 bases and J lost 2, with 10 bases in between. The chain's CDR3 is CASSVLGSQETQYF. CDR3 nucleotide sequence: TGTGCCAGCAGCGTCTTAGGGAGTCAAGAGACCCAGTACTTC.

In this sample, this clone turned up once. The CDR3 DNA reads as TGTGCCAGCAGCTACACCTCTAGCGGGACCTACGAGCAGTACTTC. It translates to CASSYTSSGTYEQYF. The chain combines TRBV7-2 with TRBJ2-7, with 9 positions matching TRBD2. The V and J ends lost 4 bases and 2 bases, in that order; junction bases with no gene match: 6. The CDR3 contains 15 residues. The germline V gene has CDR1 SGHTA and CDR2 FQGNSA.

The chain carries TRBV6-5 and TRBJ2-7, with 10 positions matching TRBD2. V lost 4 bases to trimming and J lost 3 bases; unmatched junction nucleotides: 3. Looked up from germline, CDR1 is MNHEY and CDR2 is SVGAGI. The CDR3 extends over 14 amino acids. CDR3 residues: CASSLLAGVYEQYF. The CDR3 bases are TGTGCCAGCAGTTTGCTAGCGGGAGTCTACGAGCAGTACTTC.

This chain uses TRBV7-9 with TRBJ2-2; tentatively, D is TRBD2 (6 bases). The V end was cut by 6 bases, the J end by 6 bases, with 11 bases between. The germline CDR1 and CDR2 sequences are SEHNR and FQNEAQ (reference sequence). This CDR3 spans 13 amino acids. The CDR3 reads CASRQGGAGELFF. The CDR3 DNA reads TGTGCCAGCAGGCAGGGAGGCGCCGGGGAGCTGTTTTTT.

V and J are TRBV5-4 and TRBJ2-7, with 12 positions matching TRBD2. V lost 4 bases, J lost 0 bases, and 5 bases stayed unmatched. The CDR3 is 16 amino acids. The germline V gene encodes CDR1 SGHNT and CDR2 YYREEE (reference sequence). The CDR3 nucleotides read TGTGCCAGCAGCGCGGGACTAGCGGGCCCCTCCTACGAGCAGTACTTC. Translation: CASSAGLAGPSYEQYF.